This entry concerns a single TCR beta chain. Its target is unknown. Assay: immunoSEQ multiplex PCR; the TCRdb copy retains only in-frame clones and omits some. This table has about 120,000 clones, around nine tenths appearing once. This specimen comes from a study of T cell responses to AZD1222 COVID-19 vaccine. Findings and caveats of the study: Females made up more of the donors, who were largely white British, and clonal diversity may have come out too low. Elevations in Spike-specific TCR breadth and depth followed administration of two AZD1222 doses. Dominant at 160-218 and 743-854, vaccine-associated CD4 TCRs also spanned spike.

This CDR3 is built from 16 residues. V was cut by 1 base and J by 2 bases, with 12 bases left in between. The germline gives CDR1 MNHNS, CDR2 SASEGT. This receptor was obtained from an adult who received the AZD1222 COVID-19 vaccine. Material: peripheral blood, obtained 28 days after the second AZD1222 dose. This chain uses TRBV6-1 with TRBJ1-5; no definite D call. Written as DNA, the CDR3 is TGTGCCAGCAGTGAAGGGACCCTTGTGGGCAATCAGCCCCAGCATTTT. Translating it yields CASSEGTLVGNQPQHF.